Listed below are T cell receptor beta chains from one sample, sequenced in a study of spatial heterogeneity in lung cancer. TCRdb ran MiXCR on the 5' RACE reads and lists one entry per CDR3 protein. This table has about 27,000 distinct CDR3 sequences, 5.4% appearing once. The sequences come from PBMCs, collected at follow-up. The origin of the receptors is a female donor with early-stage non-small cell lung cancer. Both conserved end residues are part of each CDR3. A D gene is named only where the DNA matches it firmly. Clone sizes are given selectively: once, few, many, or a class where the clone is expanded.

d_call,clone_size,v_call,cdr3_length,j_call,cdr3_aa,cdr3_nt
TRBD2,many,TRBV5-4,15,TRBJ2-1,CASSLDTSGTNEQFF,TGTGCCAGCAGCTTGGACACTAGCGGGACCAATGAGCAGTTCTTC
TRBD2,many,TRBV7-3,17,TRBJ2-5,CASSKGLAGAEGETQYF,TGTGCCAGCAGCAAAGGGCTAGCGGGAGCCGAGGGGGAGACCCAGTACTTC
.,many,TRBV11-2,15,TRBJ2-6,CASSLGAGGANVLTF,TGTGCCAGCAGCTTAGGGGCAGGAGGGGCCAACGTCCTGACTTTC
TRBD1,many,TRBV7-3,13,TRBJ2-5,CASSSGQKETQYF,TGTGCCAGCAGCTCGGGACAGAAGGAGACCCAGTACTTC
TRBD2,medium-sized,TRBV6-2/TRBV6-3,16,TRBJ2-3,CASSYGTSGRSDTQYF,TGTGCCAGCAGTTACGGGACTAGCGGGAGATCAGATACGCAGTATTTT
TRBD2,.,TRBV7-3,15,TRBJ2-3,CASSPQRGRTDTQYF,TGTGCCAGCAGCCCCCAGCGGGGCCGCACAGATACGCAGTATTTT
.,many,TRBV20-1,13,TRBJ2-1,CSALGRGAYEQFF,TGCAGTGCTTTGGGGCGGGGTGCATATGAGCAGTTCTTC
.,many,TRBV4-2,14,TRBJ1-2,CASSPTGGNYGYTF,TGTGCCAGCAGCCCTACCGGGGGTAACTATGGCTACACCTTC
.,many,TRBV3-1,14,TRBJ1-1,CASSRGIRSTEAFF,TGTGCCAGCAGCCGAGGGATACGGAGCACTGAAGCTTTCTTT
TRBD1,many,TRBV28,17,TRBJ2-3,CASSPLSRGRGTDTQYF,TGTGCCAGCAGTCCATTAAGCAGGGGGCGCGGCACAGATACGCAGTATTTT
TRBD1,medium-sized,TRBV29-1,13,TRBJ2-3,CSVGDRGTDTQYF,TGCAGCGTTGGGGACAGGGGTACAGATACGCAGTATTTT
TRBD1,medium-sized,TRBV28,15,TRBJ2-7,CASTISDRGPYEQYF,TGTGCCAGCACCATTTCAGACAGGGGGCCCTACGAGCAGTACTTC
.,many,TRBV20-1,13,TRBJ1-5,CSARGGVGQPQHF,TGCAGTGCTAGAGGAGGGGTGGGGCAGCCCCAGCATTTT
.,many,TRBV6-2/TRBV6-3,13,TRBJ1-2,CASSYDTSTGYTF,TGTGCCAGCAGTTACGACACCTCTACTGGCTACACCTTC
TRBD2,many,TRBV5-4,13,TRBJ2-7,CASNRGLAGEQYF,TGTGCCAGCAACCGGGGACTAGCTGGCGAGCAGTACTTC
.,few,TRBV2,12,TRBJ1-5,CASSEEVSPQHF,TGTGCCAGCAGTGAAGAGGTTTCGCCCCAGCATTTT
TRBD1,many,TRBV5-1,13,TRBJ2-2,CASGQANTGELFF,TGCGCCAGCGGACAGGCGAACACCGGGGAGCTGTTTTTT
TRBD1,.,TRBV12-3/TRBV12-4,15,TRBJ1-6,CASRNGDRGYSPLHF,TGTGCCAGCAGGAACGGGGACAGAGGGTATTCACCCCTCCACTTT
.,many,TRBV7-9,15,TRBJ2-1,CASSPSREKSNEQFF,TGTGCCAGCAGTCCGTCCCGGGAGAAGTCCAATGAGCAGTTCTTC
.,many,TRBV4-1,14,TRBJ1-6,CASSQEGNNSPLHF,TGCGCCAGCAGCCAAGAAGGGAACAATTCACCCCTCCACTTT
.,many,TRBV6-5,17,TRBJ2-1,CASSLISRPSGHNEQFF,TGTGCCAGCAGTTTAATTAGCCGGCCCTCGGGGCACAATGAGCAGTTCTTC
.,.,TRBV7-6,14,TRBJ2-1,CASSLEAQGHEQFF,TGTGCCAGCAGCTTAGAGGCCCAAGGGCATGAGCAGTTCTTC
TRBD1,medium-sized,TRBV20-1,15,TRBJ1-2,CSARDQDRVSYGYTF,TGCAGTGCTAGAGATCAAGACAGGGTTAGCTATGGCTACACCTTC
.,many,TRBV18,13,TRBJ2-5,CASSRQDGETQYF,TGTGCCAGCTCCAGACAGGACGGAGAGACCCAGTACTTC
.,few,TRBV3-1,16,TRBJ1-1,CASSPKGPSFWSEAFF,TGTGCCAGCAGCCCTAAGGGGCCCAGCTTTTGGTCTGAAGCTTTCTTT
.,many,TRBV2,11,TRBJ1-1,CASSGVTEAFF,TGTGCCAGCAGTGGGGTCACTGAAGCTTTCTTT
.,once,TRBV19,16,TRBJ1-5,CASSIKGVKGNQPQHF,TGTGCCAGTAGTATAAAAGGGGTGAAGGGGAATCAGCCCCAGCATTTT
.,.,TRBV10-1,13,TRBJ2-7,CAIRSSSPHEQYF,TGCGCCATCCGCTCCTCCTCCCCTCACGAGCAGTACTTC
.,many,TRBV20-1,13,TRBJ2-7,CSASKQGKGEQYF,TGCAGTGCTAGTAAGCAGGGCAAGGGCGAGCAGTACTTC
.,few,TRBV29-1,17,TRBJ2-3,CSVEGFEGDFSTDTQYF,TGCAGCGTTGAAGGATTTGAGGGGGATTTTAGCACAGATACGCAGTATTTT
TRBD2,many,TRBV3-1,15,TRBJ2-5,CASSQDGLAQETQYF,TGTGCCAGCAGCCAAGACGGACTAGCCCAAGAGACCCAGTACTTC
.,many,TRBV20-1,11,TRBJ2-3,CSARRSDTQYF,TGCAGTGCTAGGAGGTCAGATACGCAGTATTTT
TRBD1,.,TRBV20-1,14,TRBJ2-1,CSAFRGWSYNEQFF,TGCAGTGCTTTCAGGGGGTGGTCCTACAATGAGCAGTTCTTC
TRBD2,many,TRBV7-2,17,TRBJ2-7,CASSFPLAGASSYEQYF,TGTGCCAGCAGCTTTCCCCTAGCGGGGGCTAGCTCCTACGAGCAGTACTTC
TRBD1,many,TRBV5-1,12,TRBJ1-2,CANKGQHYGYTF,TGCGCCAACAAGGGACAGCACTATGGCTACACCTTC
.,many,TRBV20-1,14,TRBJ2-1,CSASGLHSYNEQFF,TGCAGTGCCTCGGGACTCCACTCCTACAATGAGCAGTTCTTC
.,few,TRBV20-1,15,TRBJ1-1,CSARDGGGSSTEAFF,TGCAGTGCTAGAGATGGGGGAGGGTCGTCCACTGAAGCTTTCTTT
TRBD2,few,TRBV7-8,14,TRBJ2-1,CASRVIAGMDEQFF,TGTGCCAGCAGAGTTATAGCGGGAATGGATGAGCAGTTCTTC
.,many,TRBV3-1,12,TRBJ2-1,CASSHMSDEQFF,TGTGCCAGCAGCCATATGTCGGATGAGCAGTTCTTC
.,.,TRBV21-1,12,TRBJ2-3,CASSNSTDTQYF,TGTGCCAGCAGCAACTCGACAGATACGCAGTATTTT
.,few,TRBV27,13,TRBJ2-3,CASSSLGAMTQYF,TGTGCCAGCAGTTCCTTGGGGGCGATGACGCAGTATTTT
TRBD1,many,TRBV5-6,17,TRBJ2-7,CASSWLVPGQGVSEQYF,TGTGCCAGCAGCTGGCTCGTCCCGGGACAGGGGGTCAGCGAGCAGTACTTC
.,many,TRBV20-1,14,TRBJ2-6,CSAIQSSGANVLTF,TGCAGTGCCATCCAGTCCTCTGGGGCCAACGTCCTGACTTTC
TRBD1,many,TRBV4-3,17,TRBJ2-1,CASSQDLHRGSVNEQFF,TGCGCCAGCAGCCAAGATCTGCACAGGGGCTCAGTTAATGAGCAGTTCTTC
.,many,TRBV7-2,14,TRBJ1-2,CASSLDGVAYGYTF,TGTGCCAGCAGCTTAGATGGGGTAGCCTATGGCTACACCTTC
TRBD1,many,TRBV6-2/TRBV6-3,12,TRBJ2-7,CASTDRGREQYF,TGTGCCAGCACCGACAGGGGCCGGGAGCAGTACTTC
.,many,TRBV20-1,16,TRBJ2-1,CSASRWEAALGDEQFF,TGCAGTGCTAGCCGCTGGGAAGCGGCACTGGGCGATGAGCAGTTCTTC
.,many,TRBV20-1,13,TRBJ2-5,CSARDMGEETQYF,TGCAGTGCTAGAGATATGGGGGAAGAGACCCAGTACTTC
.,many,TRBV21-1,14,TRBJ2-7,CASSPRDSSYEQYF,TGTGCCAGCAGCCCGCGGGACTCCTCCTACGAGCAGTACTTC
TRBD1,.,TRBV15,15,TRBJ1-5,CATRRDRASNQPQHF,TGTGCCACCCGCCGGGACAGGGCCAGCAATCAGCCCCAGCATTTT
.,many,TRBV3-1,13,TRBJ2-7,CASRNRGSYEQYF,TGTGCCAGCAGGAATAGGGGATCCTACGAGCAGTACTTC
.,many,TRBV6-4,14,TRBJ2-2,CASSESSNTGELFF,TGTGCCAGCAGTGAATCCTCGAACACCGGGGAGCTGTTTTTT
.,many,TRBV3-1,14,TRBJ2-5,CASSHSGGGETQYF,TGTGCCAGCAGCCACAGCGGTGGTGGGGAGACCCAGTACTTC